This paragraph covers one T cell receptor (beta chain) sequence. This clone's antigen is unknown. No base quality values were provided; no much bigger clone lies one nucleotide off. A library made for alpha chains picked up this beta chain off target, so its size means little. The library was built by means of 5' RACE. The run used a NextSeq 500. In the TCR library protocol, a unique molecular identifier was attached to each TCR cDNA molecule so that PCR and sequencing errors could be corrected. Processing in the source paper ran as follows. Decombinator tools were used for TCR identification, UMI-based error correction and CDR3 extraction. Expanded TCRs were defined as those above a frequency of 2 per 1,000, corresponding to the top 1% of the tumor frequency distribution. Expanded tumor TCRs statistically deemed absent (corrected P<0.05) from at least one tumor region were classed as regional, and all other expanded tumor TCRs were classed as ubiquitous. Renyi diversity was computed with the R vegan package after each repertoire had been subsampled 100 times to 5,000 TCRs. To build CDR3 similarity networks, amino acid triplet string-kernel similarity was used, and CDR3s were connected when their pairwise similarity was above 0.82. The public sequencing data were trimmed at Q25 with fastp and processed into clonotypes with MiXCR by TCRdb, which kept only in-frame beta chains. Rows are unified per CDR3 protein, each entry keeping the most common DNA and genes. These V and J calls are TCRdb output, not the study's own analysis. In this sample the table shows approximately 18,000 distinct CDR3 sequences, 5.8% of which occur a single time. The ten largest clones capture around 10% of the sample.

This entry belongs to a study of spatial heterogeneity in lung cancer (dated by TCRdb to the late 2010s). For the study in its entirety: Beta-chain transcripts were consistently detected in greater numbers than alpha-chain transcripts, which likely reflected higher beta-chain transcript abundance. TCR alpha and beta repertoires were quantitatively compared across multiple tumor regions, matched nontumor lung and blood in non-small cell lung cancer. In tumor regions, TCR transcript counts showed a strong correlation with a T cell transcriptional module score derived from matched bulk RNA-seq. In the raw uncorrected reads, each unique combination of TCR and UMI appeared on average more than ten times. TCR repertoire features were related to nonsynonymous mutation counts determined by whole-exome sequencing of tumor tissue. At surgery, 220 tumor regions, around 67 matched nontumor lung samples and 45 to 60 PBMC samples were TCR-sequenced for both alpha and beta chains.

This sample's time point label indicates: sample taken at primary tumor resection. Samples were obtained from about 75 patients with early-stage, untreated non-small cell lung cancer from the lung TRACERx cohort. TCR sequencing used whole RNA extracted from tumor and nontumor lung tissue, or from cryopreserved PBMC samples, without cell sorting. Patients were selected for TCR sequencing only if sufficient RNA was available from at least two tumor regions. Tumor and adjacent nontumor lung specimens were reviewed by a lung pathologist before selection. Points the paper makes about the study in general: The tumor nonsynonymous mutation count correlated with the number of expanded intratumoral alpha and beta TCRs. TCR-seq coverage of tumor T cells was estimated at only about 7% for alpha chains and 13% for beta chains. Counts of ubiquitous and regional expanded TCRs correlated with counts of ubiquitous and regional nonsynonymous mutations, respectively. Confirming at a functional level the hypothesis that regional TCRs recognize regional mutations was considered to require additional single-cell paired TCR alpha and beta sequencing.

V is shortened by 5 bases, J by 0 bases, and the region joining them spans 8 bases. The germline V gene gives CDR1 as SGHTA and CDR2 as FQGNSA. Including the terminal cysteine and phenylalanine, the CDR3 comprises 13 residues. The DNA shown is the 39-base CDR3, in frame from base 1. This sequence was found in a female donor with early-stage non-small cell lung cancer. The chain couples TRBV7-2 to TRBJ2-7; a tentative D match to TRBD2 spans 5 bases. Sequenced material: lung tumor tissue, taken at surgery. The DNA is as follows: TGTGCCAGCAGCCCTACTAGCTCCTACGAGCAGTACTTC. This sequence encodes CASSPTSSYEQYF.